The 14 T cell receptor beta chains given below trace back to one sample, sequenced in a study of beta chain features in type 1 diabetes. cDNA synthesis used the whole RNA isolate, giving expressed TCRB sequences. Profiled with immunoSEQ multiplex PCR; TCRdb holds only in-frame clones, not every one. The repertoire holds about 250,000 clones, 13% to 15% seen once, with more than 0.02% in the top ten. Sequencing was done on a sample of naive CD4+ T cells from blood. The origin of the receptors is a woman aged 40 to 49 in good health.

V and J are TRBV5-4 and TRBJ2-1; 8 nucleotides match TRBD2. Unmatched junction bases numbered 10, after V lost 4 bases and J lost 7 bases. This CDR3 has 15 residues. Germline CDR1 is SGHNT and CDR2 is YYREEE (reference sequence). The CDR3: CASSQPGLGLNEQFF. The CDR3, as DNA: TGTGCCAGCAGCCAACCGGGACTAGGGTTGAATGAGCAGTTCTTC.

This chain connects TRBV5-1 to TRBJ2-7, with 11 bases aligning to TRBD1. The CDR3 covers 13 residues. Germline CDR1 reads SGHRS; CDR2 reads YFSETQ. J lost 7 bases, V lost 7 bases, and 7 bases had no gene match. CDR3 protein: CASGSGTGGEQYF. For the CDR3, the DNA is TGCGCCAGCGGCTCCGGGACAGGGGGAGAGCAGTACTTC.

This clone was seen more than once but under ten times. This rearrangement joins TRBV18 to TRBJ2-2, with D hard to call. The CDR3 is 13 amino acids. Trimming took off 6 bases at V and 1 base at J, with 6 bases between the two ends. CDR1 and CDR2 from the germline V gene are KGHSH and LQKENI. CDR3 region: CASSSGNTGELFF. The DNA for the CDR3 is TGTGCCAGCTCGAGTGGGAACACCGGGGAGCTGTTTTTT.

This chain connects TRBV29-1 to TRBJ1-1; 11 positions agree with TRBD1. CDR1 is SQVTM and CDR2 is ANQGSEA in the germline V gene. With V trimmed by 7 bases and J by 4 bases, 11 bases remained unmatched. This CDR3 is 15 amino acids long. This chain's CDR3 is CSASGGQGEGTEAFF. CDR3 DNA: TGCAGCGCGTCCGGGGGACAGGGGGAAGGCACTGAAGCTTTCTTT.

The CDR3 bases are TGTGCCAGCAGCTTCGGGGTACGGGCCAACGTCCTGACTTTC. Amino acids: CASSFGVRANVLTF. V usage is TRBV5-4 and J usage is TRBJ2-6; D perhaps matches TRBD2 (5 bases). V dropped 2 bases and J dropped 5 bases, with 8 bases sitting between them. CDR1 is SGHNT, CDR2 YYREEE, per germline (reference sequence). CDR3 length equals 14 residues.

This chain uses TRBV9 with TRBJ2-1; 12 positions agree with TRBD2. Germline CDR1 SGDLS, CDR2 YYNGEE. The CDR3 has 14 residues. V lost 4 bases and J lost 9; bases outside the gene matches: 5. The CDR3 reads CASSPRTSGVEQFF. As DNA, the CDR3 is TGTGCCAGCAGCCCGAGGACTAGCGGGGTTGAGCAGTTCTTC.

This clone came up a few times. The chain couples TRBV5-1 to TRBJ2-1, with 9 bases identical to TRBD1. The CDR3 loop spans 15 amino acids. Germline V gene data show CDR1 as SGHRS and CDR2 as YFSETQ. V was pared by 0 bases and J by 4 bases, with 2 bases of the junction left unmatched. The CDR3 sequence is CASSLGQGVYNEQFF. In nucleotides, the CDR3 is TGCGCCAGCAGCTTGGGACAGGGGGTGTACAATGAGCAGTTCTTC.

The V call is TRBV4-1, the J call TRBJ2-5; D is perhaps TRBD2 (7 bases). Per germline, CDR1 MGHRA and CDR2 YSYEKL. This CDR3 has 19 amino acids. Trimming removed 0 bases from V and 5 bases from J, with 25 bases in between. The CDR3 is CASSQDPPSRRGPLETQYF. The CDR3 DNA sequence: TGCGCCAGCAGCCAAGACCCCCCCTCTCGGCGGGGGCCGCTGGAGACCCAGTACTTC.

The chain couples TRBV14 to TRBJ2-2; D not resolved. The length of the CDR3 is 18 residues. Germline lookup yields CDR1 SGHDN and CDR2 FVKESK. The V end was cut by 0 bases, the J end by 2 bases, with 16 bases between. CDR3 sequence (DNA): TGTGCCAGCAGCCAAGAGGTCTTAGGAGCCATCAACACCGGGGAGCTGTTTTTT. Protein sequence: CASSQEVLGAINTGELFF.

The gene calls are TRBV5-8 and TRBJ2-7; 7 bases agree with TRBD1. V lost 4 bases to trimming and J lost 3 bases; unmatched junction nucleotides: 7. Germline-derived CDR1 and CDR2 are SGHTS and YDEGEE. CDR3 length: 14 amino acids. The CDR3 region is CASSRGQELYEQYF. CDR3 DNA: TGTGCCAGCAGCCGTGGACAGGAGCTCTACGAGCAGTACTTC.

This clone was detected a few times. The rearrangement joins TRBV5-1 to TRBJ1-1; D not certain. Trimming pared 0 bases from V and 1 base from J, leaving 7 bases between. In germline, CDR1 is SGHRS, CDR2 YFSETQ. The CDR3 loop spans 14 amino acids. The CDR3 protein is CASSLGLENTEAFF. Written as DNA, the CDR3 is TGCGCCAGCAGCTTGGGCCTAGAGAACACTGAAGCTTTCTTT.

V gene TRBV10-3 combines with J gene TRBJ2-2, with a tentative D call TRBD2 (6 bases). The germline V gene encodes CDR1 ENHRY and CDR2 SYGVKD. V lost 6 bases and J lost 6, with 11 bases in between. The CDR3 is made up of 13 amino acids. CDR3 DNA: TGTGCCATCAGGCGAAGGGAGGCCGGGGAGCTGTTTTTT. Translated: CAIRRREAGELFF.

This clone has a handful of counts. This chain uses TRBV9 with TRBJ2-5; 16 positions agree with TRBD2. The CDR3 totals 18 residues. Germline CDR1 SGDLS, CDR2 YYNGEE. Losses at the gene ends were 3 bases for V and 5 bases for J; bases not matched to a gene: 10. CDR3 bases: TGTGCCAGCAGCGACGGGACTAGCGGGGGGGCCATGGGGGAGACCCAGTACTTC. Protein sequence: CASSDGTSGGAMGETQYF.

This clone was counted between two and nine times. The J gene is TRBJ2-7, the V gene TRBV2; D unclear. CDR3 length: 14 residues. Germline V CDR1 and CDR2: SNHLY, FYNNEI. V was shortened by 1 base and J by 0 bases, with 7 bases between the two germline ends. The CDR3 DNA follows: TGTGCCAGCAGTGAAGAGCGCATCTCCTACGAGCAGTACTTC. This translates into CASSEERISYEQYF.